This entry lists 25 T cell receptor beta chains sequenced from one sample in a study of T-cell memory formation after mild COVID-19. TCRdb used MiXCR to reprocess the 5' RACE reads, holding one entry per CDR3 protein. The repertoire holds some 350,000 distinct CDR3 sequences, with 15% as singletons. The sequencing input was PBMCs or a T cell subset sorted from them (not recorded which). The receptor source for this set is a man between 18 and 35 years old who had mild COVID-19 (a few samples of this study predate the infection). Cell type and time point are not known.

This clonotype occurred a few times. The chain is built from TRBV13 and TRBJ2-3; TRBD2 agrees at 16 bases. The CDR3 covers 19 residues. V shed 5 bases, J shed 6 bases, and the junction held 14 bases outside the gene matches. Germline values: CDR1 PRHDT, CDR2 FYEKMQ (reference sequence). The chain's CDR3 is CASSHGTSGGATQRDTQYF. The CDR3 DNA is TGTGCCAGCAGCCACGGGACTAGCGGGGGGGCCACTCAGAGGGATACGCAGTATTTT.

This clonotype showed up just once. V and J are TRBV6-5 and TRBJ1-2, with D perhaps matching TRBD1 (5 bases). Germline lookup yields CDR1 MNHEY and CDR2 SVGAGI. CDR3 length: 14 amino acids. Trimming took 1 base from V and 1 from J, leaving 7 bases between them. CDR3 amino acids: CASSYFGGNYGYTF. CDR3 bases: TGTGCCAGCAGTTACTTTGGGGGTAACTATGGCTACACCTTC.

This clonotype appeared a few times. V and J are TRBV12-3 or TRBV12-4 and TRBJ2-3; D not certain. V was cut by 8 bases and J by 6 bases, with 15 bases left in between. CDR3 length: 13 residues. CDR3 protein: CASGSFEWDTQYF. The CDR3 DNA follows: TGTGCCAGCGGATCCTTTGAGTGGGATACGCAGTATTTT.

This clonotype was recorded many times. The chain carries TRBV6-2 or TRBV6-3 and TRBJ2-1, with 7 bases that match TRBD2. Per the germline V gene, CDR1 is MNHEY and CDR2 is SVGEGT. V shed 4 bases and J 10 bases; nucleotides not matched to a gene: 4. The CDR3 extends over 12 amino acids. The DNA of the CDR3 is TGTGCCAGCAGTTTCGATAGCGGGGAGCAGTTCTTC. Translated, it gives CASSFDSGEQFF.

This clonotype was counted between two and nine times. This chain joins TRBV4-1 and TRBJ2-1; D remains unclear. V was clipped by 2 bases and J by 0 bases, with 17 bases between them. The CDR3 consists of 18 residues. In germline, CDR1 is MGHRA, CDR2 YSYEKL. CDR3 DNA sequence: TGCGCCAGCAGCCAACCCGACCGGCTGCGGAGCTCCTACAATGAGCAGTTCTTC. This codes for CASSQPDRLRSSYNEQFF.

The CDR3 DNA is TGCAGTGCTCCGGGACCACTTAACGAGCAGTACTTC. This codes for CSAPGPLNEQYF. The chain combines TRBV20-1 with TRBJ2-7, with D perhaps given as TRBD1 or TRBD2 (5 bases each). CDR3 size: 12 residues. Germline-derived CDR1 and CDR2 are DFQATT and SNEGSKA (reference sequence). Trimming stripped 5 bases from V and 5 bases from J, with 13 bases between.

This clonotype was picked up a small number of times. V usage is TRBV6-2 or TRBV6-3 and J usage is TRBJ2-7; possibly TRBD1 for D (6 bases). Per the germline V gene, CDR1 is MNHEY and CDR2 is SVGEGT. This CDR3 comprises 13 residues. The ends were cut back, 6 bases at V and 4 bases at J, with 13 bases in the middle. Here the CDR3 reads CASRTGTQYEQYV. CDR3 bases: TGTGCCAGCAGGACGGGGACACAATACGAGCAGTACGTC.

This clonotype occurred a few times. This chain connects TRBV6-2 or TRBV6-3 to TRBJ2-1; TRBD2 matches 7 bases. The V segment lost 4 bases and the J segment 5 bases; nucleotides outside the gene matches: 14. The CDR3 is 17 amino acids. Germline V gives CDR1 MNHEY, CDR2 SVGEGT. The CDR3 loop reads CASSFPNLVLANNEQFF. CDR3 nucleotide sequence: TGTGCCAGCAGTTTCCCTAACCTCGTACTAGCGAACAATGAGCAGTTCTTC.

This clonotype was seen more than once but under ten times. The chain carries TRBV5-1 and TRBJ2-2; D unresolved. This CDR3 region has 14 residues. Per germline, CDR1 SGHRS and CDR2 YFSETQ. Between the trimmed V and J ends, which lost 5 bases and 1 base, there was a span of 9 bases. The CDR3: CASSSNGNTGELFF. CDR3 coding DNA: TGCGCCAGCAGTTCCAATGGGAACACCGGGGAGCTGTTTTTT.

The V and J genes are TRBV7-3 and TRBJ2-1; 8 nucleotides align to TRBD2. V shed 5 bases, J shed 6 bases, and the junction held 3 bases outside the gene matches. This CDR3 has 13 amino acids. CDR1 is SGHTA and CDR2 is FQGTGA in the germline V gene. CDR3 amino acids: CASSESGGNEQFF. CDR3 sequence (DNA): TGTGCCAGCAGCGAAAGCGGGGGCAATGAGCAGTTCTTC.

This chain joins TRBV6-2 or TRBV6-3 and TRBJ2-4; D call uncertain. Germline CDR1 MNHEY, CDR2 SVGEGT. Deletions cut 2 bases from V and 1 base from J, with 9 bases between. There are 15 residues in the CDR3. The chain's CDR3 is CASSYEAEAKNIQYF. The CDR3 DNA is TGTGCCAGCAGTTACGAGGCGGAGGCCAAAAACATTCAGTACTTC.

The sample holds many counts of this clonotype. The rearrangement uses TRBV4-2 and TRBJ2-1, with 9 bases fitting TRBD2. V gave up 0 bases and J gave up 1 base; unmatched junction bases: 1. This CDR3 has 16 residues. Per germline, CDR1 LGHNA and CDR2 YNFKEQ. For the CDR3, the DNA is TGTGCCAGCAGCCAAGATACTAGCGGGTCCTACAATGAGCAGTTCTTC. Translated, it gives CASSQDTSGSYNEQFF.

This clonotype was seen ten or more times. The chain joins TRBV11-2 to TRBJ2-2, with D possibly matching TRBD2 (6 bases). With 5 bases removed from V and 2 bases from J, the gap between germline ends came to 15 bases. Germline V gene data show CDR1 as SGHAT and CDR2 as FQNNGV. The CDR3 totals 16 residues. The CDR3 DNA reads TGTGCCAGCAGCATTGCCGGGACTGGCAACACCGGGGAGCTGTTTTTT. Its protein product is CASSIAGTGNTGELFF.

The chain joins TRBV29-1 to TRBJ1-5; D gene unclear. Trimming cost V 4 bases and J 3 bases, with 10 bases left between them. The germline V gene encodes CDR1 SQVTM and CDR2 ANQGSEA. The CDR3 runs to 13 residues. CDR3 sequence: CSVVLGYNQPQHF. The CDR3 bases are TGCAGCGTTGTACTAGGGTACAATCAGCCCCAGCATTTT.

This clonotype turned up a few times. J is TRBJ2-2 and V is TRBV3-1; the match to TRBD1 covers 9 bases. The junction had 10 bases not matched to a gene; V was cut back by 3 bases and J by 8 bases. CDR1 and CDR2 (germline): LGHDT, YNNKEL (reference sequence). The CDR3 is 16 residues long. CDR3 nucleotide sequence: TGTGCCAGCAGCCACCTCGGGACAGGGAAACTGGGGGAGCTGTTTTTT. Amino acid sequence: CASSHLGTGKLGELFF.

This clonotype occurred a few times. Germline is not matched at one junction end, which may reflect a read error. The V and J genes are TRBV25-1 and TRBJ1-1; D is unresolved. There are 12 residues in the CDR3. Germline CDR1 reads MGHDK; CDR2 reads SYGVNS. Here the CDR3 reads CASREYGTEAFF. CDR3 in DNA: TGTGCCAGCAGGGAATACGGCACTGAAGCTTTCTTT.

This clonotype was observed a single time. This chain links TRBV19 with TRBJ2-2; 9 nucleotides match TRBD1. This CDR3 contains 15 residues. Germline V CDR1 and CDR2: LNHDA, SQIVND (reference sequence). J gave up 2 bases and V 7 bases, and 5 bases lay outside the gene matches. In nucleotides, the CDR3 is TGTGCCAGTAAGGGGGACAGGGAAAACACCGGGGAGCTGTTTTTT. Translated, it gives CASKGDRENTGELFF.

This clonotype was seen ten or more times. The chain has TRBV6-1 and TRBJ2-7; D perhaps matches TRBD1 (5 bases). Germline V gene sequence: CDR1 MNHNS, CDR2 SASEGT. The CDR3 extends over 14 amino acids. V lost 1 base, J lost 2 bases, and 9 bases lay in between. The CDR3 region is CASSEEGPTYEQYF. CDR3 bases: TGTGCCAGCAGTGAAGAGGGGCCGACCTACGAGCAGTACTTC.

This clonotype showed up just a few times. The gene calls are TRBV5-1 and TRBJ2-5; TRBD2 matches 8 bases. V was clipped by 0 bases and J by 6 bases; unmatched bases: 10. The CDR3 loop spans 16 amino acids. CDR1 SGHRS and CDR2 YFSETQ come from the germline V gene. CDR3 protein: CASSLAGSGGAQTQYF. The DNA for the CDR3 is TGCGCCAGCAGCTTGGCTGGCTCCGGGGGGGCTCAGACCCAGTACTTC.

This sequence joins TRBV6-2 or TRBV6-3 and TRBJ2-5, with D uncertain. The CDR3 contains 15 residues. Germline V gene lookup returns CDR1 MNHEY and CDR2 SVGEGT. Trimming left V 4 bases short and J 2 bases short, with 14 bases between. CDR3 sequence: CASSWSARPQETQYF. CDR3 nucleotides: TGTGCCAGCAGTTGGTCTGCTCGACCTCAAGAGACCCAGTACTTC.

This chain connects TRBV12-5 to TRBJ1-1; 10 positions match TRBD1. The CDR3 sequence is 14 residues long. Germline assignment: CDR1 LGHNT and CDR2 FRNRAP. Unmatched junction bases numbered 3, after V lost 3 bases and J lost 5 bases. The CDR3 protein is CASGFGTGVTEAFF. In DNA form, the CDR3 reads TGTGCTAGTGGTTTCGGGACAGGGGTGACTGAAGCTTTCTTT.

At least ten counts were recorded for this clonotype. The V call is TRBV5-1, the J call TRBJ2-5; D uncertain. CDR1 and CDR2 (germline): SGHRS, YFSETQ. The CDR3 is made up of 14 amino acids. Trimming stripped 4 bases from V and 0 bases from J, with 10 bases between. The CDR3 reads CASSLRTDQETQYF. CDR3 coding DNA: TGCGCCAGCAGCCTGAGGACCGACCAAGAGACCCAGTACTTC.

The J gene is TRBJ1-5, the V gene TRBV6-4; D possibly corresponds to TRBD1 (5 bases). The CDR3 covers 14 residues. The germline V gene encodes CDR1 MRHNA and CDR2 SNTAGT. The V gene lost 4 bases and the J gene lost 7 bases, with 14 bases spanning the gap. The CDR3 spells CASSVRGGVQPQHF. CDR3 coding DNA: TGTGCCAGCAGTGTCCGGGGAGGGGTCCAGCCCCAGCATTTT.

V is TRBV12-3 or TRBV12-4 and J is TRBJ1-1; TRBD1 is a possible D gene (5 bases). The CDR3 consists of 15 residues. V lost 5 bases to trimming and J lost 4 bases, with 17 bases between them. Written as DNA, the CDR3 is TGTGCCAGCAGTCCGGGGACCTTTTCTCCCACTGAAGCTTTCTTT. Its translation is CASSPGTFSPTEAFF.

The rearrangement joins TRBV20-1 to TRBJ2-3; TRBD1 matches 7 bases. Germline CDR1 reads DFQATT; CDR2 reads SNEGSKA (reference sequence). Losses at the gene ends were 6 bases for V and 0 bases for J; bases not matched to a gene: 6. CDR3 length: 14 residues. The CDR3 nucleotides are TGCAGTGCCTGGAGACAGGGCAGCACAGATACGCAGTATTTT. Amino acids: CSAWRQGSTDTQYF.